One and the same sample provided the 8 T cell receptor beta chains below, sequenced in a study of T-cell reconstitution after alpha-beta-depleted transplantation in children (TCRdb year 2016). In light of the paper, this sample's treatment or condition label describes: allogeneic hematopoietic cell transplantation with graft depleted of TCRalphabeta T cells and CD19 B cells. Preparation of the library involved PCR. Sequencer: Illumina HiSeq 2500. Molecular barcoding was employed in the preparation of TCR libraries, with unique molecular identifiers being used to normalize TCRbeta repertoire quantification. TCRdb cleaned the public reads at Q25 with fastp, built clones with MiXCR and kept in-frame beta chains. For every CDR3 protein sequence, its rows merge into one entry that carries the most common genes and DNA. For this sample the table gives about 590,000 distinct CDR3 sequences, of which roughly 13% were detected only once. The top ten clones comprise around 2% of the sample.

The material sequenced was PBMCs, mostly from graft donor cells, taken 360 days after TCRalphabeta/CD19-depleted stem cell transplant. The receptors were gathered from a male patient younger than 18 who had a stem cell transplant for acute myeloid leukemia, so the T cells may come from the graft donor.

This chain links TRBV7-2 with TRBJ2-3; 7 bases are a match to TRBD1. Germline V gene sequence: CDR1 SGHTA, CDR2 FQGNSA. With 2 bases clipped from V and 4 bases from J, the junction kept 3 bases outside the gene matches. This CDR3 is built from 14 residues. CDR3 sequence: CASSLNRGSDTQYF. DNA for the CDR3: TGTGCCAGCAGCTTAAACAGGGGATCAGATACGCAGTATTTT.

This clonotype was picked up many times. This chain joins TRBV6-5 and TRBJ2-7; 7 bases map to TRBD2. The CDR3 is made up of 18 amino acids. The J segment lost 2 bases and the V segment lost 0 bases, leaving 13 bases of the junction unmatched. Looked up from germline, CDR1 is MNHEY and CDR2 is SVGAGI. CDR3 protein: CASSYSRVHPSGTYEQYF. Written as DNA, the CDR3 is TGTGCCAGCAGTTACTCGAGAGTTCACCCTAGCGGAACCTACGAGCAGTACTTC.

This clonotype has only a few counts. This chain uses TRBV11-2 with TRBJ2-2; D may correspond to TRBD1 or TRBD2 (5 bases each). This CDR3 contains 17 residues. Trimming shortened V by 4 bases and J by 1 base, and 16 bases separated the two germline ends. Per germline, CDR1 SGHAT and CDR2 FQNNGV. CDR3 residues: CASSSPLGVWNTGELFF. In DNA form, the CDR3 reads TGTGCCAGCAGCTCCCCCTTGGGGGTATGGAACACCGGGGAGCTGTTTTTT.

This clonotype has only a few counts. The chain has TRBV6-1 and TRBJ2-3; 9 bases are a match to TRBD2. Germline CDR1 and CDR2: MNHNS and SASEGT. V trimming: 8 bases; J trimming: 6 bases; junction bases outside the gene matches: 9. The CDR3 runs 14 residues. CDR3 DNA: TGTGCCAGCCGCCTAGCGGGACCTGGGGATACGCAGTATTTT. Amino acids: CASRLAGPGDTQYF.

This clonotype showed up many times. The chain is built from TRBV20-1 and TRBJ2-7; D unclear. The V end lost 5 bases, the J end lost 2 bases, and 10 bases lay between the germline ends. CDR3 length: 12 amino acids. CDR1 and CDR2 from the germline V gene are DFQATT and SNEGSKA (reference sequence). CDR3 sequence reads: CSAELITYEQYF. As DNA, the CDR3 is TGCAGTGCTGAACTTATCACCTACGAGCAGTACTTC.

The chain employs TRBV7-2 and TRBJ2-1; TRBD2 agrees at 8 bases. This CDR3 is 17 amino acids long. In germline, CDR1 is SGHTA, CDR2 FQGNSA. J gave up 1 base and V 5 bases, and 10 bases lay outside the gene matches. This CDR3 is CASSPTGGWNSYNEQFF. The CDR3, as DNA: TGTGCCAGCAGCCCAACGGGGGGGTGGAATTCCTACAATGAGCAGTTCTTC.

The chain is built from TRBV29-1 and TRBJ2-3; TRBD1 aligns across 9 bases. The junction had 6 bases not matched to a gene; V was cut back by 5 bases and J by 6 bases. The CDR3 is made up of 13 amino acids. CDR1 and CDR2 from the germline V gene are SQVTM and ANQGSEA. The CDR3 sequence is CSVLGTGSDTQYF. CDR3 sequence (DNA): TGCAGCGTTCTAGGGACAGGGTCCGATACGCAGTATTTT.

The chain couples TRBV28 to TRBJ2-3, with D perhaps matching TRBD2 (6 bases). Trimming left V 4 bases short and J 1 base short, with 12 bases between. Germline CDR1 is MDHEN and CDR2 is SYDVKM. There are 15 residues in the CDR3. DNA for the CDR3: TGTGCCAGCAGTTCGACCGGGAGTGGCACAGATACGCAGTATTTT. Residues: CASSSTGSGTDTQYF.